The rows below give T cell receptor beta chains drawn from one sample of a study of T-cell memory formation after mild COVID-19. MiXCR, applied by TCRdb to the 5' RACE reads, yields one record per CDR3 protein. This sample has some 320,000 distinct CDR3 sequences; roughly 15% occur once, and the top ten carry about a fifth. Source material: PBMCs or a T cell subset sorted from them (not recorded which). These TCRs come from a man aged 18 to 30 who had mild COVID-19 (a few samples of this study predate the infection). Cell type and time point are not known. CDR3s include the opening cysteine and the closing phenylalanine or tryptophan. D genes are given only for firm matches. Where a row states a size, it is once, few, many or the class of an expanded clone; other rows omit it.

clone size	V gene	J gene	D gene	CDR3 protein	CDR3 DNA
-	TRBV10-3	TRBJ1-1	-	CATQFGRVQGGFTEAFF	TGTGCCACCCAATTCGGCCGTGTCCAGGGCGGATTCACTGAAGCTTTCTTT
-	TRBV6-2/TRBV6-3	TRBJ2-3	-	CASAARVHTDTQYF	TGTGCCAGCGCCGCCAGGGTCCACACAGATACGCAGTATTTT
few	TRBV4-3	TRBJ1-6	-	CASSQDIGIRDSPLHF	TGCGCCAGCAGCCAAGACATAGGGATTAGGGATTCACCCCTCCACTTT
few	TRBV2	TRBJ2-1	-	CASSDMGAYNEQFF	TGTGCCAGCAGTGACATGGGAGCTTACAATGAGCAGTTCTTC
many	TRBV12-3/TRBV12-4	TRBJ1-1	-	CASSFQGGGTEAFF	TGTGCCAGCAGCTTCCAGGGAGGGGGCACTGAAGCTTTCTTT
many	TRBV5-1	TRBJ2-7	TRBD2	CASSPGVAGQTYEQYF	TGCGCCAGCAGTCCGGGGGTAGCGGGGCAGACCTACGAGCAGTACTTC
-	TRBV11-2	TRBJ1-3	-	CASSFQGGNTIYF	TGTGCCAGCAGCTTTCAGGGAGGAAACACCATATATTTT
-	TRBV20-1	TRBJ1-5	-	CSARTAPNQPQHF	TGCAGTGCTAGAACGGCTCCCAATCAGCCCCAGCATTTT
-	TRBV5-1	TRBJ1-1	TRBD1	CASSHRQGDTEAFF	TGCGCCAGCAGCCACCGACAGGGGGACACTGAAGCTTTCTTT
few	TRBV7-9	TRBJ1-1	-	CASSSSGGTEAFF	TGTGCCAGCAGCTCTTCGGGGGGAACTGAAGCTTTCTTT
-	TRBV12-3/TRBV12-4	TRBJ1-1	-	CASSLVGSAFF	TGTGCCAGCAGTTTAGTGGGGAGCGCTTTCTTT
few	TRBV12-3/TRBV12-4	TRBJ1-2	-	CASSAPGGGYTF	TGTGCCAGCAGTGCCCCGGGGGGCGGCTACACCTTC
-	TRBV12-3/TRBV12-4	TRBJ2-7	-	CASSPRGSSYEQYF	TGTGCCAGCAGTCCCCGGGGTAGCTCCTACGAGCAGTACTTC
-	TRBV15	TRBJ2-2	-	CATSNRPNTGELFF	TGTGCCACCAGCAATAGACCGAACACCGGGGAGCTGTTTTTT
few	TRBV4-2	TRBJ1-6	TRBD1	CASSQPGQLSYNSPLHF	TGTGCCAGCAGCCAACCGGGACAGCTCTCCTATAATTCACCCCTCCACTTT
few	TRBV20-1	TRBJ1-5	-	CSASQRWGHGQPQHF	TGCAGTGCTAGCCAGAGGTGGGGGCATGGTCAGCCCCAGCATTTT
-	TRBV10-3	TRBJ2-2	-	CAISEGTITGELFF	TGTGCCATCAGTGAGGGCACAATCACCGGGGAGCTGTTTTTT